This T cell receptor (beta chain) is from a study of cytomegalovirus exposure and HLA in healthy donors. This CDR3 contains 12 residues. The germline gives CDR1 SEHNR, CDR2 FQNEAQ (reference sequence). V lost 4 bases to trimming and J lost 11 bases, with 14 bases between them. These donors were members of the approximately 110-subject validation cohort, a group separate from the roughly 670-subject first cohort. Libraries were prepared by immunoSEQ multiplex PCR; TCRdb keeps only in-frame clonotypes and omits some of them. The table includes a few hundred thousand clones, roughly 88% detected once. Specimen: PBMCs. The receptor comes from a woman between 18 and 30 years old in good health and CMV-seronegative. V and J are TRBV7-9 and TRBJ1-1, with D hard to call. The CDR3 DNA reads TGTGCCAGCAGCTATAGAGGAACCCTTGCTTTCTTT. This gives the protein CASSYRGTLAFF.